The 21 T cell receptor beta chains below all came from one sample that was sequenced in a study of blood T cell repertoires in COVID-19. Sequencing was performed with immunoSEQ multiplex PCR; in TCRdb, only in-frame clones are kept and a portion is missing. Among roughly 500,000 clones listed, about 88% were seen once. Sample: peripheral blood. Receptors were obtained from a man aged 18 to 30 with COVID-19, enrolled during active disease.

The chain carries TRBV5-4 and TRBJ2-7; 9 positions match TRBD2. Trimming took 5 bases from V and 6 from J; bases not matched to a gene: 27. In germline, CDR1 is SGHNT, CDR2 YYREEE (reference sequence). The CDR3 is made up of 20 amino acids. Here the CDR3 reads CASRSSGTSKSTGDYGEQYF. CDR3 nucleotide sequence: TGTGCCAGCAGATCTTCCGGGACTAGCAAATCGACCGGTGATTATGGCGAGCAGTACTTC. The whole variable domain, remainder taken from reference TRBV5-4 and TRBJ2-7, is ETGVTQSPTHLIKTRGQQVTLRCSSQSGHNTVSWYQQALGQGPQFIFQYYREEENGRGNFPPRFSGLQFPNYSSELNVNALELDDSALYLCASRSSGTSKSTGDYGEQYFGPGTRLTVT.

This chain joins TRBV19 and TRBJ1-6; no reliable D call. The germline V gene has CDR1 LNHDA and CDR2 SQIVND (reference sequence). The CDR3 is 17 residues long. With 1 base removed from V and 0 bases from J, the gap between germline ends came to 10 bases. The CDR3 spells CASSIVPGSSYNSPLHF. CDR3 DNA sequence: TGTGCCAGTAGTATAGTCCCGGGAAGCTCCTATAATTCACCCCTCCACTTT.

J is TRBJ2-7 and V is TRBV13, with D unresolved. Trimming stripped 3 bases from V and 6 bases from J, with 15 bases between. Germline assignment: CDR1 PRHDT and CDR2 FYEKMQ (reference sequence). The CDR3 totals 14 residues. CDR3 sequence: CASSLFSGPVEQYF. CDR3 in DNA: TGTGCCAGCAGCTTGTTCTCAGGCCCCGTCGAGCAGTACTTC.

The table lists this clone with a few counts. The sample carries other DNA sequences with the same CDR3. DNA for the CDR3: TGTGCCAGCAGCCTCCGGCTAGCTGGCAATGAGCAGTTCTTC. As protein: CASSLRLAGNEQFF. This sequence joins TRBV6-5 and TRBJ2-1; TRBD2 is a possible D gene (5 bases). Germline V gene data show CDR1 as MNHEY and CDR2 as SVGAGI. The CDR3 extends over 14 amino acids. The V gene lost 6 bases and the J gene lost 6 bases, with 15 bases spanning the gap.

The genes are TRBV19 and TRBJ1-1; D call uncertain. The V end was cut by 6 bases, the J end by 4 bases, with 15 bases between. The CDR3 spans 14 residues. Germline lookup yields CDR1 LNHDA and CDR2 SQIVND (reference sequence). The CDR3 nucleotides read TGTGCCAGTAGGATCCCGGGTCACGGCACTGAAGCTTTCTTT. Translating it yields CASRIPGHGTEAFF.

V gene TRBV7-2 combines with J gene TRBJ2-7, with TRBD2 as a possible D gene (5 bases). Trimming took off 0 bases at V and 2 bases at J, with 14 bases between the two ends. The length of the CDR3 is 16 residues. Germline assignment: CDR1 SGHTA and CDR2 FQGNSA. The CDR3 here is CASSLASGWEPYEQYF. In DNA, the CDR3 is TGTGCCAGCAGCTTAGCATCTGGGTGGGAGCCCTACGAGCAGTACTTC.

This chain connects TRBV19 to TRBJ1-1; 9 nucleotides align to TRBD1. The length of the CDR3 is 13 residues. Germline V gene lookup returns CDR1 LNHDA and CDR2 SQIVND (reference sequence). J was trimmed by 3 bases and V by 10 bases; bases with no gene match: 6. The CDR3 spells CATGQGGYTEAFF. DNA of the CDR3: TGTGCCACGGGACAGGGAGGATACACTGAAGCTTTCTTT.

The chain is built from TRBV7-9 and TRBJ2-1, with 8 nucleotides matching TRBD2. V shed 7 bases and J 1 base; nucleotides not matched to a gene: 12. The germline V gene has CDR1 SEHNR and CDR2 FQNEAQ (reference sequence). This CDR3 has 17 residues. DNA for the CDR3: TGTGCCAGCATCCTCGATGAGACTAGCGCATCCTACAATGAGCAGTTCTTC. Protein sequence: CASILDETSASYNEQFF.

The rearrangement uses TRBV6-2 or TRBV6-3 and TRBJ1-2; no firm D call. V lost 5 bases and J 2 bases, leaving 21 bases between the germline ends. The CDR3 is made up of 17 amino acids. Germline V gene data show CDR1 as MNHEY and CDR2 as SVGEGT. In nucleotides, the CDR3 is TGTGCCAGCAGTCGTTTATTATCGTGGGAGGGCAACTATGGCTACACCTTC. Translating it yields CASSRLLSWEGNYGYTF.

The chain is built from TRBV7-3 and TRBJ2-3; the D gene is possibly TRBD2 (6 bases). Germline V gene lookup returns CDR1 SGHTA and CDR2 FQGTGA. The length of the CDR3 is 14 residues. Trimming removed 5 bases from V and 3 bases from J, with 12 bases in between. CDR3: CASSVLARTDTQYF. The DNA of the CDR3 is TGTGCCAGCAGCGTTCTAGCGAGGACAGATACGCAGTATTTT. Full variable domain (missing parts from reference TRBV7-3 and TRBJ2-3): GAGVSQTPSNKVTEKGKYVELRCDPISGHTALYWYRQSLGQGPEFLIYFQGTGAADDSGLPNDRFFAVRPEGSVSTLKIQRTERGDSAVYLCASSVLARTDTQYFGPGTRLTVL.

The gene calls are TRBV6-5 and TRBJ2-5; D call uncertain. The CDR3 has 14 amino acids. V lost 5 bases, J lost 1 base, and 11 bases lay in between. The germline CDR1 and CDR2 sequences are MNHEY and SVGAGI. The CDR3 nucleotides read TGTGCCAGCAGTCCTCGACGAGGCCAAGAGACCCAGTACTTC. It specifies CASSPRRGQETQYF.

The J gene is TRBJ2-7, the V gene TRBV6-5; 11 nucleotides agree with TRBD2. The CDR3 consists of 14 residues. J gave up 2 bases and V 4 bases, and 1 base lay outside the gene matches. CDR1 is MNHEY and CDR2 is SVGAGI in the germline V gene. The CDR3 region is CASSSGLAAYEQYF. CDR3 in DNA: TGTGCCAGCAGTTCGGGACTAGCGGCCTACGAGCAGTACTTC.

This clone was detected once. The genes are TRBV27 and TRBJ1-6; 8 positions match TRBD1. Germline assignment: CDR1 MNHEY and CDR2 SMNVEV (reference sequence). The ends lost 7 bases at V and 9 bases at J; junction bases unmatched: 8. CDR3 size: 14 residues. The CDR3 bases are TGTGCCAGCATGGACAGGGTCGGCGGTTCACCCCTCCACTTT. Translating it yields CASMDRVGGSPLHF.

The gene calls are TRBV11-2 and TRBJ2-5; possibly TRBD2 for D (7 bases). V gave up 4 bases and J gave up 2 bases, with 17 bases separating them. Germline-derived CDR1 and CDR2 are SGHAT and FQNNGV. The CDR3 sequence is 16 residues long. In DNA form, the CDR3 reads TGTGCCAGCAGCTCACTCCGCGGGGGCAGGCAAGAGACCCAGTACTTC. Its protein product is CASSSLRGGRQETQYF.

J is TRBJ2-7 and V is TRBV7-9, with a possible D match to TRBD2 (5 bases). The germline CDR1 and CDR2 sequences are SEHNR and FQNEAQ (reference sequence). Trimming shortened V by 5 bases and J by 6 bases, and 17 bases separated the two germline ends. CDR3 length equals 14 residues. DNA of the CDR3: TGTGCCAGCAGCCCCCAGGACTCAGTTCGCGAGCAGTACTTC. Translated, it gives CASSPQDSVREQYF. The variable domain in full, completed from reference TRBV7-9 and TRBJ2-7, reads DTGVSQNPRHKITKRGQNVTFRCDPISEHNRLYWYRQTLGQGPEFLTYFQNEAQLEKSRLLSDRFSAERPKGSFSTLEIQRTEQGDSAMYLCASSPQDSVREQYFGPGTRLTVT.

The chain is built from TRBV11-2 and TRBJ2-1; 9 bases are a match to TRBD1. Germline V gene lookup returns CDR1 SGHAT and CDR2 FQNNGV. V lost 1 base to trimming and J lost 7 bases; unmatched junction nucleotides: 5. The CDR3 spans 15 residues. DNA of the CDR3: TGTGCCAGCAGCTTAGGGGGTGACAGGGGGAATGAGCAGTTCTTC. Protein sequence: CASSLGGDRGNEQFF.

CDR3 in DNA: TGTGCCTGGAGTCGACAGGGCCCCTACGAGCAGTACTTC. It yields the protein CAWSRQGPYEQYF. V usage is TRBV30 and J usage is TRBJ2-7; 7 nucleotides line up with TRBD1. The CDR3 consists of 13 residues. V was pared by 2 bases and J by 2 bases, with 3 bases of the junction left unmatched. The germline gives CDR1 GTSNPN, CDR2 SVGIG (reference sequence). The complete variable domain, with remaining parts taken from reference TRBV30 and TRBJ2-7, reads SQTIHQWPATLVQPVGSPLSLECTVEGTSNPNLYWYRQAAGRGLQLLFYSVGIGQISSEVPQNLSASRPQDRQFILSSKKLLLSDSGFYLCAWSRQGPYEQYFGPGTRLTVT.

This chain joins TRBV9 and TRBJ2-1, with 14 bases fitting TRBD2. V was clipped by 4 bases and J by 3 bases; unmatched bases: 3. The CDR3 runs to 16 residues. Germline assignment: CDR1 SGDLS and CDR2 YYNGEE. CDR3 nucleotides: TGTGCCAGCAGCATCGGGACTAGCGGGGGCTACAATGAGCAGTTCTTC. The encoded protein is CASSIGTSGGYNEQFF. Filled out from reference TRBV9 and TRBJ2-1, the complete variable domain reads DSGVTQTPKHLITATGQRVTLRCSPRSGDLSVYWYQQSLDQGLQFLIQYYNGEERAKGNILERFSAQQFPDLHSELNLSSLELGDSALYFCASSIGTSGGYNEQFFGPGTRLTVL.

As for this clone: A junction end diverges from the germline sequence, so it may reflect a read error. The chain couples TRBV6-5 to TRBJ1-2; the D gene is possibly TRBD1 (6 bases). Per germline, CDR1 MNHEY and CDR2 SVGAGI. The CDR3 extends over 14 amino acids. This chain's CDR3 is CTSGPPGALYGYTF. CDR3 nucleotide sequence: TGTACCAGCGGGCCTCCAGGGGCCCTCTATGGCTACACCTTC.

This clone was seen a single time. The chain recombines TRBV9 with TRBJ2-1; D call uncertain. Germline V gene lookup returns CDR1 SGDLS and CDR2 YYNGEE. Trimming pared 3 bases from V and 8 bases from J, leaving 9 bases between. The CDR3 is 12 residues long. CDR3 DNA sequence: TGTGCCAGCAGCGCGCTCCCGGATGAGCAGTTCTTC. Translation: CASSALPDEQFF.

This clone was detected only once. This rearrangement joins TRBV5-1 to TRBJ1-1; TRBD1 might be the D (5 bases). V dropped 3 bases and J dropped 2 bases, with 11 bases sitting between them. Germline CDR1 and CDR2: SGHRS and YFSETQ. The CDR3 is 14 residues long. Written as DNA, the CDR3 is TGCGCCAGCAGCTCGGGACTCCCAAACACTGAAGCTTTCTTT. It codes for CASSSGLPNTEAFF.